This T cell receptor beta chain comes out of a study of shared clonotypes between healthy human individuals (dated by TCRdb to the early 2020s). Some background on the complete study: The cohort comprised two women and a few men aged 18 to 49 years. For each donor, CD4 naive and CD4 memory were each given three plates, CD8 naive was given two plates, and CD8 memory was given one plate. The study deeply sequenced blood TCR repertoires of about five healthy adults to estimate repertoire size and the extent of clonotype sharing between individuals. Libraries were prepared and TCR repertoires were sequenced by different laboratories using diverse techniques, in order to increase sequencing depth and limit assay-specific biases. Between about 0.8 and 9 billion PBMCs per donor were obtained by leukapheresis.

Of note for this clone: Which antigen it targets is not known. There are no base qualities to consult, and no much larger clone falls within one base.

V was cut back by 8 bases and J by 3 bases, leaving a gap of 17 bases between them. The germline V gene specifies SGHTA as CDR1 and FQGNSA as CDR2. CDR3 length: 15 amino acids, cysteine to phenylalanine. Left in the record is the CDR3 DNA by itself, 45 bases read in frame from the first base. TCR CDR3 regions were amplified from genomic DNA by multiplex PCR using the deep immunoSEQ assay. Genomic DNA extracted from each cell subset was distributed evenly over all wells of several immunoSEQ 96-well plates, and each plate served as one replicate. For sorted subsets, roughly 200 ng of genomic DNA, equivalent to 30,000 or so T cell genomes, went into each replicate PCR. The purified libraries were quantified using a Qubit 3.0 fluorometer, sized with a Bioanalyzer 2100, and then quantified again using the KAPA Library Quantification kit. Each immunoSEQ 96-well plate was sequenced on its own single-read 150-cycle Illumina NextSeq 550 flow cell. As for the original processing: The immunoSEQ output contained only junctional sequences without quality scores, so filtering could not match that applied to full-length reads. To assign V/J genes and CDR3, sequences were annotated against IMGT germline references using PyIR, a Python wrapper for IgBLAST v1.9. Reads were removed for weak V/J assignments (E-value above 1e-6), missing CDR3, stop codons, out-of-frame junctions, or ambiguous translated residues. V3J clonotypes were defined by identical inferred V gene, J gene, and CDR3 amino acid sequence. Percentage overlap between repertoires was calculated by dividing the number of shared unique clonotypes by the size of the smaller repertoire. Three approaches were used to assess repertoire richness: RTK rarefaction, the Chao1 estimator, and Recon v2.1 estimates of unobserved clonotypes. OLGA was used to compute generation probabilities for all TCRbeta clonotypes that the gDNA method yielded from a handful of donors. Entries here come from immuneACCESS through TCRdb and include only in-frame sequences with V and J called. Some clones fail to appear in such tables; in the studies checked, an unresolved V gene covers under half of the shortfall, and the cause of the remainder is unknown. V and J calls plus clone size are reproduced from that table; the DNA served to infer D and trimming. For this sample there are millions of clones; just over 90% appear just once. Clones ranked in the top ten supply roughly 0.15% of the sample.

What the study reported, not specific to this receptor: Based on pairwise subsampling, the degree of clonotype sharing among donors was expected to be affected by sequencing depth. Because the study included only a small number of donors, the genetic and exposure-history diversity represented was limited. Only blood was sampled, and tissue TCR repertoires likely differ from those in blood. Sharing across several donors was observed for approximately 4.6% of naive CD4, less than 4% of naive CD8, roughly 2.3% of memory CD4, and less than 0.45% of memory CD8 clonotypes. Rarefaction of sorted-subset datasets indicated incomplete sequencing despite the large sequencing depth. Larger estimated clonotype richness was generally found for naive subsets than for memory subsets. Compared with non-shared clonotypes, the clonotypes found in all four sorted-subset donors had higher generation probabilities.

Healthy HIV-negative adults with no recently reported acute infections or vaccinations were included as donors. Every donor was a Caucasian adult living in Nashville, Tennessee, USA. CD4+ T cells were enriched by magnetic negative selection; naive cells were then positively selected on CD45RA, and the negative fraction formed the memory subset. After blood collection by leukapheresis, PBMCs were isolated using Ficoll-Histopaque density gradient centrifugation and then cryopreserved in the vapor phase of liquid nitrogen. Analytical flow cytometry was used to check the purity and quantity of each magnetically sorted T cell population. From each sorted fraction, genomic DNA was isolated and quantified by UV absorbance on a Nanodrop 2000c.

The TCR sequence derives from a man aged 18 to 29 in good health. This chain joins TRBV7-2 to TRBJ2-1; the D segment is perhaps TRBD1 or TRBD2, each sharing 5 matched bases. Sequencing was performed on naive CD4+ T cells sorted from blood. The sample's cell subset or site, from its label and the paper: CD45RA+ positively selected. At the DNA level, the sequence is TGTGCCAGCGCTCCTGGGGGAGAGAGCTACAATGAGCAGTTCTTC. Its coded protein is CASAPGGESYNEQFF.